A single sample is the source of the 9 T cell receptor beta chains below, sequenced in a study of blood T cells in healthy people across ages. Next came a second PCR, run for about 7 to 12 cycles, which used a sample-barcoded 5' primer along with a J-beta primer mix. TCRdb redid the calling of the 5' RACE reads with MiXCR, one entry per CDR3 protein. Here the sample spans around 500,000 distinct CDR3 sequences, around half being singletons. What was sequenced was blood. Every receptor here comes from an elderly man in good health.

The chain has TRBV20-1 and TRBJ2-4, with D hard to call. Trimming removed 6 bases at V and 10 bases at J, with 13 bases between. The CDR3 totals 11 residues. Germline V lookup: CDR1 DFQATT, CDR2 SNEGSKA (reference sequence). The CDR3 loop reads CSANTPQIQYF. In DNA form, the CDR3 reads TGCAGTGCCAATACCCCTCAGATTCAGTACTTC.

The chain joins TRBV7-2 to TRBJ2-3; unclear D gene. Trimming shortened V by 5 bases and J by 6 bases, and 12 bases separated the two germline ends. CDR1 and CDR2 (germline): SGHTA, FQGNSA. This CDR3 has 13 residues. The CDR3 protein is CASSLTHRDTQYF. The CDR3 bases are TGTGCCAGCAGCCTTACCCACCGTGATACGCAGTATTTT.

This chain uses TRBV7-2 with TRBJ2-1, with 8 bases fitting TRBD2. V trimming: 4 bases; J trimming: 5 bases; junction bases outside the gene matches: 13. The germline V gene has CDR1 SGHTA and CDR2 FQGNSA. The CDR3 has 17 residues. Here the CDR3 reads CASSSPTLAGRHNEQFF. The CDR3 DNA sequence: TGTGCCAGCAGCTCCCCTACCTTAGCGGGGAGACACAATGAGCAGTTCTTC. The complete variable domain, with remaining parts taken from reference TRBV7-2 and TRBJ2-1, reads GAGVSQSPSNKVTEKGKDVELRCDPISGHTALYWYRQSLGQGLEFLIYFQGNSAPDKSGLPSDRFSAERTGGSVSTLTIQRTQQEDSAVYLCASSSPTLAGRHNEQFFGPGTRLTVL.

The chain combines TRBV30 with TRBJ2-1, with TRBD2 matching over 8 bases. CDR3 length: 13 amino acids. V shed 4 bases and J 8 bases; nucleotides not matched to a gene: 7. The germline gives CDR1 GTSNPN, CDR2 SVGIG (reference sequence). CDR3 sequence (DNA): TGTGCCTGGAAAGGGACTAGTCTCTATGAGCAGTTCTTC. Amino acid sequence: CAWKGTSLYEQFF.

V usage is TRBV20-1 and J usage is TRBJ2-1; no firm D call. CDR1 and CDR2 (germline): DFQATT, SNEGSKA (reference sequence). The CDR3 spans 13 residues. V was cut by 5 bases and J by 6 bases, with 14 bases left in between. CDR3 amino acids: CSALKVWGNEQFF. The CDR3 DNA reads as TGCAGTGCTCTTAAAGTTTGGGGCAATGAGCAGTTCTTC.

This clonotype turned up a few times. J is TRBJ2-5 and V is TRBV7-2, with D uncertain. CDR3 length: 12 amino acids. Deletions cut 8 bases from V and 1 base from J, with 8 bases between. Per the germline V gene, CDR1 is SGHTA and CDR2 is FQGNSA. In nucleotides, the CDR3 is TGTGCCAGCGCAAAATCCCAAGAGACCCAGTACTTC. This sequence encodes CASAKSQETQYF.

This clonotype was counted between two and nine times. V and J are TRBV30 and TRBJ2-5; tentative D call: TRBD2 (7 bases). The CDR3 is made up of 16 amino acids. Germline assignment: CDR1 GTSNPN and CDR2 SVGIG (reference sequence). V lost 0 bases and J lost 7, with 21 bases in between. The CDR3 reads CAWSVAAGASSGTQYF. The DNA of the CDR3 is TGTGCCTGGAGTGTGGCTGCGGGGGCTTCCTCGGGGACCCAGTACTTC. Supplemented by reference TRBV30 and TRBJ2-5, the full variable domain reads SQTIHQWPATLVQPVGSPLSLECTVEGTSNPNLYWYRQAAGRGLQLLFYSVGIGQISSEVPQNLSASRPQDRQFILSSKKLLLSDSGFYLCAWSVAAGASSGTQYFGPGTRLLVL.

The table lists this clonotype with a few counts. The chain couples TRBV28 to TRBJ2-7, with D possibly being TRBD2 (5 bases). Germline CDR1 is MDHEN and CDR2 is SYDVKM. This CDR3 spans 13 amino acids. Between the trimmed V and J ends, which lost 5 bases and 4 bases, there was a span of 12 bases. CDR3: CASSGEFRYEQYF. Here the CDR3 DNA reads TGTGCCAGCAGTGGGGAGTTCCGGTACGAGCAGTACTTC.

The V and J genes are TRBV20-1 and TRBJ1-4, with D tentatively TRBD1 (5 bases). Germline lookup yields CDR1 DFQATT and CDR2 SNEGSKA (reference sequence). The CDR3 totals 15 residues. The V gene lost 5 bases and the J gene lost 6 bases, with 19 bases spanning the gap. The CDR3 region has the DNA TGCAGTGCTGAGGGGACGACCATTTGGGATGAAAAACTGTTTTTT. Encoded protein: CSAEGTTIWDEKLFF.